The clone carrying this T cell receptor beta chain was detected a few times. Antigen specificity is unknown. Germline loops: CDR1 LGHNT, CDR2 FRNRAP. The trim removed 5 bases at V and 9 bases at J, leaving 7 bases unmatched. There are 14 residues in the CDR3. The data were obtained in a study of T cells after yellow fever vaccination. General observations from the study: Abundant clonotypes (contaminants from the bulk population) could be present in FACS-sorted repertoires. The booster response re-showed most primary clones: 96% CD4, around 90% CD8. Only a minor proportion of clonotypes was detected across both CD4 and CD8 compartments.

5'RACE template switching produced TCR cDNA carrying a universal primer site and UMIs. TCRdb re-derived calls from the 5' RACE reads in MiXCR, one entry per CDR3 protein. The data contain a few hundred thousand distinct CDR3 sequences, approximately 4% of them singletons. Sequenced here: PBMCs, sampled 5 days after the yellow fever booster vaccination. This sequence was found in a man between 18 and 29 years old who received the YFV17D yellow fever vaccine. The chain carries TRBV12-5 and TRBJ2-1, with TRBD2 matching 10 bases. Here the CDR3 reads CASGPGIAGGEQFF. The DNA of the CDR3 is TGTGCTAGTGGTCCCGGAATAGCGGGGGGTGAGCAGTTCTTC.